One sample yielded the 30 T cell receptor beta chains listed below, sequenced in a study of blood T cell repertoires in COVID-19 (dated by TCRdb to the early 2020s). Library prep was done by the immunoSEQ multiplex PCR assay. TCRdb stores this immuneACCESS table with in-frame sequences only. Part of the clones is absent; in the studies checked, under half of the shortfall reflects unresolved V genes, and no reason is known for the rest. Within this sample are roughly 200,000 clones, with roughly 77% of them counted one time only. Around 8.8% of the sample lies in the top ten. Material for sequencing was PBMCs or T cells enriched from blood (not recorded which). Receptors were obtained from a man in his forties who had recovered from COVID-19.

The chain couples TRBV5-1 to TRBJ1-6; 9 nucleotides align to TRBD1. From germline, CDR1 is SGHRS and CDR2 YFSETQ. V was pared by 4 bases and J by 5 bases, with 4 bases of the junction left unmatched. CDR3 length equals 15 residues. CDR3: CASSDGTGNNSPLHF. CDR3 sequence (DNA): TGCGCCAGCAGCGACGGGACAGGGAATAATTCACCCCTCCACTTT. Drawing the rest from reference TRBV5-1 and TRBJ1-6, the complete variable domain is KAGVTQTPRYLIKTRGQQVTLSCSPISGHRSVSWYQQTPGQGLQFLFEYFSETQRNKGNFPGRFSGRQFSNSRSEMNVSTLELGDSALYLCASSDGTGNNSPLHFGNGTRLTVT.

This clone was counted only a few times. The CDR3 coding sequence is TGTGCCAGCAGCGCGACTAGCGGGGACTTCTTGGATACGCAGTATTTT. It specifies CASSATSGDFLDTQYF. V usage is TRBV11-2 and J usage is TRBJ2-3; TRBD2 agrees at 11 bases. The V segment lost 5 bases and the J segment 6 bases; nucleotides outside the gene matches: 10. Germline assignment: CDR1 SGHAT and CDR2 FQNNGV. The CDR3 has 16 amino acids.

A single count supports this clone. The rearrangement links TRBV24-1 to TRBJ2-5, with TRBD2 matching over 11 bases. The germline gives CDR1 KGHDR, CDR2 SFDVKD. This CDR3 is 15 amino acids long. V lost 3 bases, J lost 2 bases, and 1 base stayed unmatched. CDR3 sequence (DNA): TGTGCCACCAGTGATACTAGCGGGGGACAAGAGACCCAGTACTTC. As protein: CATSDTSGGQETQYF.

This rearrangement joins TRBV27 to TRBJ2-1; TRBD2 might be the D (5 bases). This CDR3 contains 13 residues. CDR1 is MNHEY, CDR2 SMNVEV, per germline (reference sequence). V was shortened by 3 bases and J by 6 bases, with 9 bases between the two germline ends. The CDR3 nucleotides read TGTGCCAGCAGTTTGGGAGTTAGCAATGAGCAGTTCTTC. Its translation: CASSLGVSNEQFF.

The CDR3 region is CASSSLEGSRFLLNYGYTF. As DNA, the CDR3 is TGTGCCAGCAGTTCCCTCGAGGGCAGCAGATTCTTGCTCAACTATGGCTACACCTTC. The rearrangement joins TRBV27 to TRBJ1-2; D not certain. Germline assignment: CDR1 MNHEY and CDR2 SMNVEV (reference sequence). The CDR3 length is 19 residues. V lost 4 bases, J lost 2 bases, and 26 bases lay in between.

The chain has TRBV19 and TRBJ1-2, with D uncertain. The germline gives CDR1 LNHDA, CDR2 SQIVND (reference sequence). V gave up 5 bases and J gave up 6 bases, with 16 bases separating them. The CDR3 totals 14 residues. The CDR3 nucleotides read TGTGCCAGTAGTGCCGGGAGCCTCATAGATGGCTACACCTTC. It is translated as CASSAGSLIDGYTF.

This clone was seen a few times. J is TRBJ1-2 and V is TRBV6-5; 8 nucleotides align to TRBD1. CDR3 length: 12 residues. With V trimmed by 7 bases and J by 3 bases, 1 base remained unmatched. Germline CDR1 and CDR2: MNHEY and SVGAGI. CDR3 DNA: TGTGCCAGCACAGGGGGCTACTATGGCTACACCTTC. Translating gives CASTGGYYGYTF.

This chain uses TRBV5-5 with TRBJ2-3; 8 positions agree with TRBD1. Germline V gene sequence: CDR1 SGHKS, CDR2 YYEKEE (reference sequence). With V trimmed by 3 bases and J by 14 bases, 5 bases remained unmatched. The CDR3 covers 11 residues. In DNA form, the CDR3 reads TGTGCCAGCAGCTCGGACAGGGTTGCGTATTTT. Translated: CASSSDRVAYF.

Only one count was recorded for this clone. The chain couples TRBV2 to TRBJ1-2; D is undetermined. V was trimmed by 11 bases and J by 1 base, leaving 11 bases between them. The CDR3 length is 12 residues. Looked up from germline, CDR1 is SNHLY and CDR2 is FYNNEI. CDR3 in DNA: TGTGCCCCGAGCCGTAATAACTATGGCTACACCTTC. Translation gives CAPSRNNYGYTF.

The chain carries TRBV5-1 and TRBJ2-2, with TRBD2 identical over 8 bases. Germline V gives CDR1 SGHRS, CDR2 YFSETQ. The ends lost 4 bases at V and 9 bases at J; junction bases unmatched: 11. CDR3 length: 15 residues. The CDR3 nucleotides read TGCGCCAGCAGCCTAGCCGTCGGGGGGGCCCGGGAGCTGTTTTTT. Translating it yields CASSLAVGGARELFF.

The chain couples TRBV18 to TRBJ1-3; D remains ambiguous. The germline V gene has CDR1 KGHSH and CDR2 LQKENI. Between the trimmed V and J ends, which lost 3 bases and 0 bases, there was a span of 9 bases. The CDR3 contains 15 residues. In DNA form, the CDR3 reads TGTGCCAGCTCACCCGGGTTTACCTCTGGAAACACCATATATTTT. It specifies CASSPGFTSGNTIYF.

This chain uses TRBV11-2 with TRBJ2-7, with a tentative D call TRBD2 (6 bases). V lost 2 bases and J lost 6, with 14 bases in between. CDR1 is SGHAT and CDR2 is FQNNGV in the germline V gene. The CDR3 length is 14 residues. The CDR3 region has the DNA TGTGCCAGCAGCTTAAGATGGGGGGATCTCGAGCAGTACTTC. Its translation: CASSLRWGDLEQYF.

The chain is built from TRBV5-1 and TRBJ1-2, with 7 nucleotides matching TRBD1. The CDR3 consists of 16 residues. The germline CDR1 and CDR2 sequences are SGHRS and YFSETQ. Trimming cost V 0 bases and J 1 base; bases outside gene matches: 6. CDR3 nucleotides: TGCGCCAGCAGCTTGGCCAGGACAGGAATTAACTATGGCTACACCTTC. Translated: CASSLARTGINYGYTF.

J is TRBJ1-6 and V is TRBV15, with D uncertain. Germline CDR1 is LNHNV and CDR2 is YYDKDF (reference sequence). V dropped 0 bases and J dropped 7 bases, with 7 bases sitting between them. The CDR3 runs to 14 residues. This chain's CDR3 is CATSRETINSPLHF. CDR3 coding DNA: TGTGCCACCAGCAGAGAGACTATAAATTCACCCCTCCACTTT.

This clone was picked up a small number of times. This chain links TRBV2 with TRBJ1-6, with 7 bases fitting TRBD1. The CDR3 contains 14 residues. From germline, CDR1 is SNHLY and CDR2 FYNNEI. J lost 10 bases, V lost 7 bases, and 10 bases had no gene match. Here the CDR3 reads CASIGVGGRSPLHF. CDR3 nucleotide sequence: TGTGCCAGCATCGGGGTAGGGGGCCGATCACCCCTCCACTTT.

The chain joins TRBV5-1 to TRBJ2-1, with 12 bases that match TRBD2. V trimming: 4 bases; J trimming: 5 bases; junction bases outside the gene matches: 4. CDR3 length equals 15 residues. Germline CDR1 SGHRS, CDR2 YFSETQ. CDR3 protein: CASSVLAGGHNEQFF. The CDR3 region has the DNA TGCGCCAGCAGCGTCCTAGCGGGAGGGCACAATGAGCAGTTCTTC.

The rearrangement joins TRBV10-2 to TRBJ2-3, with 7 bases lining up with TRBD2. Germline-derived CDR1 and CDR2 are WSHSY and SAAADI. This CDR3 contains 14 residues. CDR3 sequence: CAQTVSGNTDTQYF. DNA of the CDR3: TGCGCTCAAACGGTCAGCGGGAACACAGATACGCAGTATTTT.

The chain is built from TRBV5-5 and TRBJ1-4; D might be TRBD1 (6 bases). The CDR3 length is 15 residues. Trimming stripped 4 bases from V and 5 bases from J, with 15 bases between. The germline CDR1 and CDR2 sequences are SGHKS and YYEKEE (reference sequence). CDR3 DNA: TGTGCCAGCAGCACAACCGGGACACTCAATGAAAAACTGTTTTTT. This gives the protein CASSTTGTLNEKLFF.

This chain links TRBV18 with TRBJ1-1; 7 bases are a match to TRBD1. The junction had 11 bases not matched to a gene; V was cut back by 1 base and J by 3 bases. The CDR3 runs to 17 residues. Germline values: CDR1 KGHSH, CDR2 LQKENI. The CDR3 DNA follows: TGTGCCAGCTCACCACGAATCCTAGACAGGGAGCACACTGAAGCTTTCTTT. This codes for CASSPRILDREHTEAFF.

This clone appeared once. The chain has TRBV5-6 and TRBJ2-3, with 8 positions matching TRBD2. The CDR3 covers 18 residues. The germline CDR1 and CDR2 sequences are SGHDT and YYEEEE. J was trimmed by 2 bases and V by 2 bases; bases with no gene match: 13. Written as DNA, the CDR3 is TGTGCCAGCAGCTTCGGTAGCGGGACTACAATGACCACAGATACGCAGTATTTT. Protein product: CASSFGSGTTMTTDTQYF.

The rearrangement links TRBV5-8 to TRBJ2-1, with TRBD2 matching over 7 bases. With 3 bases clipped from V and 4 bases from J, the junction kept 4 bases outside the gene matches. In germline, CDR1 is SGHTS, CDR2 YDEGEE. CDR3 length: 14 amino acids. CDR3 in amino acids: CASSSGTTYNEQFF. CDR3 bases: TGTGCCAGCAGCTCCGGGACTACTTACAATGAGCAGTTCTTC.

The chain carries TRBV2 and TRBJ1-4; D is uncertain. Trimming removed 7 bases at V and 7 bases at J, with 13 bases between. This CDR3 has 13 amino acids. Per the germline V gene, CDR1 is SNHLY and CDR2 is FYNNEI. The chain's CDR3 is CASTRLLGEKLFF. The CDR3 DNA follows: TGTGCCAGCACTAGACTACTGGGTGAAAAACTGTTTTTT.

This clone was observed once. This chain connects TRBV6-6 to TRBJ2-7; a possible D gene is TRBD1 (5 bases). Germline lookup yields CDR1 MNHNY and CDR2 SVGAGI (reference sequence). CDR3 length equals 14 residues. With 6 bases removed from V and 1 base from J, the gap between germline ends came to 13 bases. The CDR3 loop is CASRPGWGSYEQYF. The CDR3 bases are TGTGCCAGCAGACCAGGGTGGGGTTCCTACGAGCAGTACTTC.

The chain combines TRBV29-1 with TRBJ1-3; D is unresolved. The germline gives CDR1 SQVTM, CDR2 ANQGSEA. The CDR3 consists of 14 residues. Deletions cut 6 bases from V and 4 bases from J, with 16 bases between. This CDR3 reads CSVTGGHRGNTIYF. CDR3 nucleotide sequence: TGCAGCGTGACGGGAGGGCATAGGGGAAACACCATATATTTT.

This chain links TRBV5-1 with TRBJ1-3, with D perhaps matching TRBD1 (5 bases). The germline V gene encodes CDR1 SGHRS and CDR2 YFSETQ. Trimming stripped 1 base from V and 3 bases from J, with 14 bases between. The CDR3 has 16 amino acids. The CDR3: CASSLRAAGNGNTIYF. In DNA, the CDR3 is TGCGCCAGCAGCTTGAGGGCCGCAGGGAATGGAAACACCATATATTTT.

This clone appeared many times. The genes are TRBV2 and TRBJ1-4; D possibly corresponds to TRBD1 (5 bases). In germline, CDR1 is SNHLY, CDR2 FYNNEI. Trimming left V 1 base short and J 7 bases short, with 10 bases between. There are 14 residues in the CDR3. CDR3 region: CASSEEGRLEKLFF. The CDR3 DNA is TGTGCCAGCAGTGAAGAGGGGCGGCTTGAAAAACTGTTTTTT.

V gene TRBV7-3 combines with J gene TRBJ1-1; tentative D call: TRBD1 (6 bases). Germline V gene lookup returns CDR1 SGHTA and CDR2 FQGTGA. The V and J ends lost 2 bases and 2 bases respectively, with 18 bases between them. The CDR3 sequence is 17 residues long. The DNA for the CDR3 is TGTGCCAGCAGCTTAGATGAAGTTGACAGGCCCAACACTGAAGCTTTCTTT. Its protein product is CASSLDEVDRPNTEAFF.

The V call is TRBV5-1, the J call TRBJ2-7; D is possibly TRBD2 (6 bases). This CDR3 has 14 residues. Per the germline V gene, CDR1 is SGHRS and CDR2 is YFSETQ. Trimming shortened V by 9 bases and J by 0 bases, and 16 bases separated the two germline ends. CDR3 sequence reads: CATRDSTSSYEQYF. CDR3 bases: TGCGCCACCAGGGACTCCACGAGCTCCTACGAGCAGTACTTC. The full variable domain, with the rest looked up from reference TRBV5-1 and TRBJ2-7, is KAGVTQTPRYLIKTRGQQVTLSCSPISGHRSVSWYQQTPGQGLQFLFEYFSETQRNKGNFPGRFSGRQFSNSRSEMNVSTLELGDSALYLCATRDSTSSYEQYFGPGTRLTVT.

The chain's CDR3 is CAISARSYEQYF. The DNA for the CDR3 is TGTGCCATCAGTGCCAGATCCTACGAGCAGTACTTC. The rearrangement uses TRBV10-3 and TRBJ2-7; D uncertain. Germline V gene lookup returns CDR1 ENHRY and CDR2 SYGVKD. Trimming removed 4 bases from V and 1 base from J, with 5 bases in between. The CDR3 runs to 12 residues.

The chain has TRBV6-6 and TRBJ2-1; 14 bases align to TRBD2. This CDR3 is 15 amino acids long. CDR1 is MNHNY and CDR2 is SVGAGI in the germline V gene (reference sequence). The V gene end was trimmed by 7 bases and the J gene end by 10 bases; junction bases not matched to a gene: 9. The CDR3 sequence: CASTIMTSGGAEQFF. As DNA, the CDR3 is TGTGCCAGCACCATTATGACTAGCGGGGGGGCAGAGCAGTTCTTC.